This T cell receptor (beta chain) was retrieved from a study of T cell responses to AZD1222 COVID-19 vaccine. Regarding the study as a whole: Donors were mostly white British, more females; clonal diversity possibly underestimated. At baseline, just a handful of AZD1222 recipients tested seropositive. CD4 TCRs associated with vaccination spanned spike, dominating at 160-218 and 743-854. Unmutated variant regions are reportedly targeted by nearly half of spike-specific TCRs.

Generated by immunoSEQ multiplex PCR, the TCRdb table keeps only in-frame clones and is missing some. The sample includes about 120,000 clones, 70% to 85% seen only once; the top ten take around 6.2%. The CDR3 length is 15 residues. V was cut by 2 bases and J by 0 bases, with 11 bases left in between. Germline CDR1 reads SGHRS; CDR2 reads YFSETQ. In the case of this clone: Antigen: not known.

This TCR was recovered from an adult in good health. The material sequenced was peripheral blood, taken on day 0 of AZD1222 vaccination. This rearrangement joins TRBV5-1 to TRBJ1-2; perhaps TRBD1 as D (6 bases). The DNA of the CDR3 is TGCGCCAGCAGCTTCTCGGGACACTCTAACTATGGCTACACCTTC. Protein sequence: CASSFSGHSNYGYTF.